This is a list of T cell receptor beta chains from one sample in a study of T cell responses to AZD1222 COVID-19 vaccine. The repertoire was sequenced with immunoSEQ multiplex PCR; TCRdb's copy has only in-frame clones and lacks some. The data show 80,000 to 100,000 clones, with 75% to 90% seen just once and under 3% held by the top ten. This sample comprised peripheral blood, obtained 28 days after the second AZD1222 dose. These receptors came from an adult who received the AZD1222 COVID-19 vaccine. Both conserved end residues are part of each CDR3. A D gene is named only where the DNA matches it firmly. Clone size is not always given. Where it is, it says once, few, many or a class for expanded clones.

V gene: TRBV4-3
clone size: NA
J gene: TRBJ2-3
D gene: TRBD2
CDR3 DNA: TGCGCCAGCAGCCAAGATTTCGGACTAGCGGGGGTAGATACGCAGTATTTT
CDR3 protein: CASSQDFGLAGVDTQYF

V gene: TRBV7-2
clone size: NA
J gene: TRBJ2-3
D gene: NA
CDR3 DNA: TGTGCCAGCAGCTTAGTGCAGGGCGCAGATACGCAGTATTTT
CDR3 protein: CASSLVQGADTQYF

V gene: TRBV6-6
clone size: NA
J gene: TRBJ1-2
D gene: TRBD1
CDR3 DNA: TGTGCCAGCAGCCACACAGGGGGGTATGGCTACACCTTC
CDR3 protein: CASSHTGGYGYTF

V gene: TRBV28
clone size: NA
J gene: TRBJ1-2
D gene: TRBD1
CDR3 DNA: TGTGCCAGCCGGGGACAGTTACCTAACTATGGCTACACCTTC
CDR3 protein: CASRGQLPNYGYTF

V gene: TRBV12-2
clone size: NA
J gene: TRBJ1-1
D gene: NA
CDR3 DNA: TGTGCGAACACTGAAGCTTTCTTT
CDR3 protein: CANTEAFF

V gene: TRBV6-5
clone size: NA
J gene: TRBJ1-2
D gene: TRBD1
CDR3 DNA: TGTGCCAGCAGGGGGGACAGGGTTCATGGCTACACCTTC
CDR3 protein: CASRGDRVHGYTF

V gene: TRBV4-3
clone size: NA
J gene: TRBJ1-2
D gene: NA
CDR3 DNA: TGCGCCAGCAGCCAAGTCGGTCGGGGGAGGGATGGCTACACCTTC
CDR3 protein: CASSQVGRGRDGYTF

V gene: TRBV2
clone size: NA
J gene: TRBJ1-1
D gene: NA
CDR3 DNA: TGTGCCAGTGGTGACGGGGGGCCGGGCACTGAAGCTTTCTTT
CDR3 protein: CASGDGGPGTEAFF

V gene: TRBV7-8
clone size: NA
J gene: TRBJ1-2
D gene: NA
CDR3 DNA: TGTGCCAGCAGCTTTCAGTCGCTGACTGGCTACACCTTC
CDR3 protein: CASSFQSLTGYTF

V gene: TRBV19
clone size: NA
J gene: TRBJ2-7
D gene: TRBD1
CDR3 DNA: TGTGCCAGCAAACCGGGACAGGGGGCCTACGAGCAGTACTTC
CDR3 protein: CASKPGQGAYEQYF

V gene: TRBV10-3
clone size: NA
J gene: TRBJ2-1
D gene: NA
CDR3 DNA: TGTGCCATCAGGACAGTCGCGCCCCTCTACAATGAGCAGTTCTTC
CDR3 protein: CAIRTVAPLYNEQFF

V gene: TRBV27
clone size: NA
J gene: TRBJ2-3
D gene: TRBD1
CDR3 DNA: TGTGCCAGCAGTTTATGGGACAGGGCAGATACGCAGTATTTT
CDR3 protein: CASSLWDRADTQYF

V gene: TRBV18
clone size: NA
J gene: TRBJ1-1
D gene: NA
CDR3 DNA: TGTGCCAGCTCACCCCCCTCGAGGGGAGGAGAAACTGAAGCTTTCTTT
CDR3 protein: CASSPPSRGGETEAFF

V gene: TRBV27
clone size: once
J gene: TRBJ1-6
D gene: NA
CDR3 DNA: TGTGCCAGCAGGAGGGGCGATAGCTCCTATAATTCACCCCTCCACTTT
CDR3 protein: CASRRGDSSYNSPLHF

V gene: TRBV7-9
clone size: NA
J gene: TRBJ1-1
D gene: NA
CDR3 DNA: TGTGCCAGCAGCCACCGCGAAAGGACTGAAGCTTTCTTT
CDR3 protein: CASSHRERTEAFF

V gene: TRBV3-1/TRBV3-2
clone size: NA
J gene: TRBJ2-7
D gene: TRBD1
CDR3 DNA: TGTGCCAGCAGCCAAGCCGGGACAGGTACCTACGAGCAGTACTTC
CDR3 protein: CASSQAGTGTYEQYF

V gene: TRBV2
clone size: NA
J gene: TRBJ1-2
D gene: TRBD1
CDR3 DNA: TGTGCCAGCAGTGAAACTCTTGCAGGGGGCGACTATGGCTACACCTTC
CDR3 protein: CASSETLAGGDYGYTF

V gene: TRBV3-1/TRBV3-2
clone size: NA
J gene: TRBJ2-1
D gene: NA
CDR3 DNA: TGTGCCAGCAGCCAAGATCTGGGAGTAGGCTACAATGAGCAGTTCTTC
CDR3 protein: CASSQDLGVGYNEQFF

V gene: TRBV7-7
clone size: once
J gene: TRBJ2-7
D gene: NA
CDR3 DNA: TGTGCTAGCAGCCCTACCTGGACAGCCGAGCAGTACTTC
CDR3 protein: CASSPTWTAEQYF

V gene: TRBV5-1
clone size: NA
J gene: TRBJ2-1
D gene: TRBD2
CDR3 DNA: TGCGCCAGCAGCCCCAGGACTAGCGGGCCCGAGCAGTTCTTC
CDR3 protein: CASSPRTSGPEQFF

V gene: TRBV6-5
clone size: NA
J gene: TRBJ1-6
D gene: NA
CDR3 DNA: TGTGCCAGCATGGGGCAGTTTCCTAATTCACCCCTCCACTTT
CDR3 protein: CASMGQFPNSPLHF

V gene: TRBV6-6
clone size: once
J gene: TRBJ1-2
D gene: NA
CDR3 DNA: TGTGCCAGCAGTTATAGGGTGGACGGCTACACCTTC
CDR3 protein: CASSYRVDGYTF